This entry lists 16 T cell receptor beta chains sequenced from one sample in a study of regulatory T cells in long-lasting Graves disease. As for time point: persistent/refractory GD, antithyroid drugs over 5 years with positive TRAb. Following extraction of RNA from PBMCs, that RNA was used to make the TCR library. Library construction for TCR beta used iRepertoire HTBI primers and Arm-PCR of CDR3 regions. TCRdb re-derived calls from the multiplex PCR reads in MiXCR, one entry per CDR3 protein. The data contain some 370,000 distinct CDR3 sequences, roughly 23% of them singletons. The starting material was peripheral blood mononuclear cells (PBMCs), obtained when the disease was refractory, from a patient treated with antithyroid drugs. The receptor source for this set is a woman in her thirties or forties with Graves disease.

This clonotype occurred many times. This chain connects TRBV20-1 to TRBJ1-6; 7 positions match TRBD1. V lost 6 bases, J lost 8 bases, and 7 bases stayed unmatched. Germline CDR1 is DFQATT and CDR2 is SNEGSKA (reference sequence). CDR3 size: 13 residues. CDR3 region: CSAQGEVYSPLHF. DNA of the CDR3: TGCAGTGCCCAGGGGGAGGTTTATTCACCCCTCCACTTT.

This clonotype was observed at least ten times. The chain links TRBV14 to TRBJ2-2; D unresolved. Looked up from germline, CDR1 is SGHDN and CDR2 is FVKESK. V was trimmed by 4 bases and J by 5 bases, leaving 14 bases between them. The CDR3 covers 15 residues. CDR3 protein: CASSLSERDTGELFF. DNA of the CDR3: TGTGCCAGCAGCCTCTCAGAAAGGGATACCGGGGAGCTGTTTTTT.

This clonotype was seen repeatedly, ten times or more. The rearrangement uses TRBV7-2 and TRBJ1-5, with D unresolved. Looked up from germline, CDR1 is SGHTA and CDR2 is FQGNSA. This CDR3 spans 15 amino acids. Trimming removed 1 base from V and 1 base from J, with 8 bases in between. CDR3 loop: CASSLGASSNQPQHF. DNA of the CDR3: TGTGCCAGCAGCTTAGGTGCCAGCAGCAATCAGCCCCAGCATTTT.

This clonotype was picked up many times. This chain uses TRBV28 with TRBJ1-4, with a possible D match to TRBD1 (5 bases). V lost 2 bases and J 4 bases, leaving 17 bases between the germline ends. Germline V gene sequence: CDR1 MDHEN, CDR2 SYDVKM. The CDR3 is 17 residues long. CDR3 protein: CASSLILPGGSNEKLFF. In DNA form, the CDR3 reads TGTGCCAGCAGTTTAATATTACCCGGGGGAAGTAATGAAAAACTGTTTTTT.

The chain uses TRBV6-6 and TRBJ2-1; 7 bases match TRBD1. Germline assignment: CDR1 MNHNY and CDR2 SVGAGI (reference sequence). The CDR3 sequence is 16 residues long. The trim removed 0 bases at V and 4 bases at J, leaving 6 bases unmatched. DNA of the CDR3: TGTGCCAGCAGTTACTCGAGAGGGGGCCAGTACAATGAGCAGTTCTTC. It yields the protein CASSYSRGGQYNEQFF.

This clonotype was picked up many times. CDR3 in DNA: TGTGCCAGCAGTTTATTAGCGCTAGGGAACAGCTACACCTTC. Protein sequence: CASSLLALGNSYTF. V gene TRBV28 combines with J gene TRBJ1-2, with D unclear. Per germline, CDR1 MDHEN and CDR2 SYDVKM. The V end was cut by 1 base, the J end by 9 bases, with 15 bases between. This CDR3 is 14 amino acids long.

The rearrangement joins TRBV30 to TRBJ1-2; a weak D match, TRBD1 (6 bases). The CDR3 consists of 12 residues. The V and J ends lost 8 bases and 8 bases respectively, with 18 bases between them. Germline-derived CDR1 and CDR2 are GTSNPN and SVGIG (reference sequence). CDR3 coding DNA: TGTGCCGGGAAACAGGGTTTGGAGGGCTACACCTTC. It codes for CAGKQGLEGYTF.

This clonotype was counted at least ten times. The V call is TRBV2, the J call TRBJ2-1; D may correspond to TRBD1 or TRBD2 (5 bases each). The germline gives CDR1 SNHLY, CDR2 FYNNEI. The V and J ends lost 6 bases and 10 bases respectively, with 19 bases between them. CDR3 length: 14 residues. CDR3 loop: CASRPERGRTEQFF. In DNA, the CDR3 is TGTGCCAGCAGACCAGAGAGGGGTAGAACCGAGCAGTTCTTC. The full variable domain, with the rest looked up from reference TRBV2 and TRBJ2-1, is EPEVTQTPSHQVTQMGQEVILRCVPISNHLYFYWYRQILGQKVEFLVSFYNNEISEKSEIFDDQFSVERPDGSNFTLKIRSTKLEDSAMYFCASRPERGRTEQFFGPGTRLTVL.

There are a few counts of this clonotype. The chain links TRBV4-1 to TRBJ2-7; TRBD2 might be the D (6 bases). V shed 1 base and J shed 1 base, with 14 bases lying between them. The CDR3 has 16 amino acids. Germline values: CDR1 MGHRA, CDR2 YSYEKL. The CDR3 is CASSQVITGVSYEQYF. CDR3 nucleotides: TGCGCCAGCAGCCAAGTTATTACGGGGGTATCCTACGAGCAGTACTTC.

At least ten counts were recorded for this clonotype. The CDR3 DNA is TGTGCCAGCAGTTTTTACTTCTATGGCTACACCTTC. Protein sequence: CASSFYFYGYTF. The chain carries TRBV12-3 or TRBV12-4 and TRBJ1-2; D is unclear. Trimming stripped 3 bases from V and 4 bases from J, with 6 bases between. CDR3 length equals 12 residues.

This clonotype was observed a few times. The gene calls are TRBV5-4 and TRBJ2-2; 11 positions match TRBD1. V lost 4 bases, J lost 4 bases, and 3 bases stayed unmatched. This CDR3 contains 15 residues. Per the germline V gene, CDR1 is SGHNT and CDR2 is YYREEE (reference sequence). CDR3 bases: TGTGCCAGCAGCGGACAGGGGGCGGGCACCGGGGAGCTGTTTTTT. This codes for CASSGQGAGTGELFF.

DNA for the CDR3: TGTGCCAGCTCACCCCCCAGTGCTGGGGCCAACGTCCTGACTTTC. This encodes CASSPPSAGANVLTF. This chain joins TRBV18 and TRBJ2-6; D call uncertain. Germline V gene sequence: CDR1 KGHSH, CDR2 LQKENI. Trimming shortened V by 3 bases and J by 2 bases, and 8 bases separated the two germline ends. CDR3 size: 15 residues.

This clonotype appeared a few times. J is TRBJ2-6 and V is TRBV24-1; 7 positions match TRBD1. The CDR3 contains 20 residues. V dropped 2 bases and J dropped 3; count of bases not matched to a gene: 15. Germline values: CDR1 KGHDR, CDR2 SFDVKD. CDR3 region: CATSDSNFETGRFGANVLTF. The DNA of the CDR3 is TGTGCCACCAGTGATTCAAATTTCGAGACAGGGAGATTTGGGGCCAACGTCCTGACTTTC.

This clonotype has a count of ten or more. V usage is TRBV5-6 and J usage is TRBJ1-1; D call uncertain. Germline lookup yields CDR1 SGHDT and CDR2 YYEEEE. Trimming took off 4 bases at V and 3 bases at J, with 10 bases between the two ends. This CDR3 has 13 amino acids. The CDR3, as DNA: TGTGCCAGCAGCGAACACAGTGACACTGAAGCTTTCTTT. Translated, it gives CASSEHSDTEAFF.

This clonotype was counted many times. The chain has TRBV6-1 and TRBJ1-2; D is ambiguous. The CDR3 is 13 residues long. In germline, CDR1 is MNHNS, CDR2 SASEGT. The V and J ends lost 5 bases and 2 bases respectively, with 9 bases between them. The CDR3 loop reads CASSTGLNYGYTF. The DNA for the CDR3 is TGTGCCAGCAGTACGGGATTGAACTATGGCTACACCTTC.

This clonotype appeared many times. DNA of the CDR3: TGTGCCAGCAGCGAATACGGAAGCGGTAACAAAAACATTCAGTACTTC. Its translation is CASSEYGSGNKNIQYF. V and J are TRBV28 and TRBJ2-4; D possibly corresponds to TRBD2 (5 bases). Germline V gene sequence: CDR1 MDHEN, CDR2 SYDVKM. This CDR3 region has 16 residues. The V gene lost 6 bases and the J gene lost 3 bases, with 18 bases spanning the gap. Supplemented by reference TRBV28 and TRBJ2-4, the full variable domain reads DVKVTQSSRYLVKRTGEKVFLECVQDMDHENMFWYRQDPGLGLRLIYFSYDVKMKEKGDIPEGYSVSREKKERFSLILESASTNQTSMYLCASSEYGSGNKNIQYFGAGTRLSVL.